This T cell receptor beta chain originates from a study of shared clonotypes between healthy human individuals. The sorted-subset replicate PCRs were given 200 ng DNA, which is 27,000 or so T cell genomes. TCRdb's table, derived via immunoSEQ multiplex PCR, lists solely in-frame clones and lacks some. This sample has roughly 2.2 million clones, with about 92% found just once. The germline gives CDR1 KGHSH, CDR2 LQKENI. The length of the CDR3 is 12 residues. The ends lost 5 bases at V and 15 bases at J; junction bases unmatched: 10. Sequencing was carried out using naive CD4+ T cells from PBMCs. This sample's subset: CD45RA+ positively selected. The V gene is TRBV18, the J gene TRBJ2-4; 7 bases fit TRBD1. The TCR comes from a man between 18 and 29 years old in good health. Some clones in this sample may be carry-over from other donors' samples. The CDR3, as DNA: TGTGCCAGCTCATCGGGACAGACCCCCGGGTACTTC. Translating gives CASSSGQTPGYF. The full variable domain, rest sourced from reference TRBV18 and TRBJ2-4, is NAGVMQNPRHLVRRRGQEARLRCSPMKGHSHVYWYRQLPEEGLKFMVYLQKENIIDESGMPKERFSAEFPKEGPSILRIQQVVRGDSAAYFCASSSGQTPGYFGAGTRLSVL.